These 8 T cell receptor beta chains were all obtained from the same sample, sequenced in a study of technical replicates of blood from a handful of donors. Profiled with immunoSEQ multiplex PCR; TCRdb holds only in-frame clones, not every one. This table has about 80,000 clones, approximately 98% appearing once. Material: T cells isolated from PBMCs. These receptors all come from a human donor in good health.

This clone was picked up one time. The chain is built from TRBV27 and TRBJ2-1; D possibly corresponds to TRBD1 (7 bases). This CDR3 region has 14 residues. CDR1 and CDR2 (germline): MNHEY, SMNVEV (reference sequence). V was shortened by 1 base and J by 9 bases, with 13 bases between the two germline ends. The CDR3 sequence: CASSLLTGEAEQFF. Here the CDR3 DNA reads TGTGCCAGCAGTTTATTAACAGGGGAGGCTGAGCAGTTCTTC.

This chain connects TRBV19 to TRBJ1-1; D may be TRBD1 (5 bases). This CDR3 spans 13 amino acids. The germline V gene encodes CDR1 LNHDA and CDR2 SQIVND (reference sequence). The V end was cut by 5 bases, the J end by 0 bases, with 7 bases between. CDR3 region: CASSPGVNTEAFF. The CDR3 DNA reads as TGTGCCAGTAGTCCGGGGGTGAACACTGAAGCTTTCTTT.

The V and J genes are TRBV19 and TRBJ1-1; D uncertain. Germline assignment: CDR1 LNHDA and CDR2 SQIVND (reference sequence). V was trimmed by 6 bases and J by 0 bases, leaving 14 bases between them. The CDR3 is 15 amino acids. The CDR3 is CASRNNPGVNTEAFF. CDR3 in DNA: TGTGCCAGTAGGAACAATCCTGGTGTGAACACTGAAGCTTTCTTT.

The chain combines TRBV7-9 with TRBJ2-7, with TRBD1 matching 9 bases. CDR1 SEHNR and CDR2 FQNEAQ come from the germline V gene (reference sequence). V gave up 4 bases and J gave up 4 bases; unmatched junction bases: 8. The CDR3 is 15 residues long. Here the CDR3 DNA reads TGTGCCAGCAGCTGCCCCGGGACAGGGCCGTACGAGCAGTACTTC. It is translated as CASSCPGTGPYEQYF.

This chain joins TRBV12-2 and TRBJ2-1; the tabulated D call, TRBD2, remains unverified against the DNA. TRBV12-2 is marked as a pseudogene. The CDR3 length is 15 residues. The CDR3 here is CASRLANLPVLEQFF. The CDR3 nucleotides read TGTGCAAGTCGCTTAGCTAACCTTCCGGTCCTAGAGCAGTTCTTC.

The chain combines TRBV18 with TRBJ2-7; D gene ambiguous. CDR1 KGHSH and CDR2 LQKENI come from the germline V gene. V was pared by 2 bases and J by 3 bases, with 8 bases between. The CDR3 length is 13 residues. The DNA of the CDR3 is TGTGCCAGCTCACCAGCTTCGGGCTACGAGCAGTACTTC. This translates into CASSPASGYEQYF.

This clone was detected only once. The chain links TRBV6-5 to TRBJ2-1; 13 bases line up with TRBD2. Germline V gives CDR1 MNHEY, CDR2 SVGAGI. The length of the CDR3 is 15 residues. With 5 bases clipped from V and 7 bases from J, the junction kept 5 bases outside the gene matches. CDR3 nucleotides: TGTGCCAGCAGTAAGGGACTAGCGGGATCTAATGAGCAGTTCTTC. Its protein is CASSKGLAGSNEQFF.

The CDR3 region has the DNA TGCGCCAGCAGCCAAGAACCGCGGGAGGTGGGGGAGCTGTTTTTT. This encodes CASSQEPREVGELFF. The rearrangement joins TRBV4-3 to TRBJ2-2, with 8 bases aligning to TRBD2. Germline-derived CDR1 and CDR2 are LGHNA and YSLEER. CDR3 length: 15 amino acids. The V and J ends lost 0 bases and 8 bases, in that order; junction bases with no gene match: 5.